This T cell receptor (beta chain) was sequenced during a study of T cell changes during pregnancy in multiple sclerosis. TCRdb's table, derived via immunoSEQ multiplex PCR, lists solely in-frame clones and lacks some. The sample lists more than 45,000 clones, 88% seen once, with roughly 1.2% in the top ten. The material was CD4+ T cells from peripheral blood mononuclear cells, obtained in the second trimester of pregnancy. The receptor was derived from a female donor with multiple sclerosis, enrolled in a pregnancy study.

This chain's CDR3 is CASSFTGQGSSPLHF. CDR3 DNA: TGCGCCAGCAGCTTCACGGGACAGGGGAGTTCACCCCTCCACTTT. The chain carries TRBV5-1 and TRBJ1-6, with 10 bases aligning to TRBD1. The germline CDR1 and CDR2 sequences are SGHRS and YFSETQ. This CDR3 is 15 amino acids long. V lost 2 bases and J lost 9; bases outside the gene matches: 5. Complete variable domain (other parts from reference TRBV5-1 and TRBJ1-6): KAGVTQTPRYLIKTRGQQVTLSCSPISGHRSVSWYQQTPGQGLQFLFEYFSETQRNKGNFPGRFSGRQFSNSRSEMNVSTLELGDSALYLCASSFTGQGSSPLHFGNGTRLTVT.